Listed below are T cell receptor beta chains from one sample, sequenced in a study of T cells in Graves' hyperthyroidism and ophthalmopathy. TCRdb re-derived calls from the multiplex PCR reads in MiXCR, one entry per CDR3 protein. The sample contains approximately 420,000 distinct CDR3 sequences, under 15% of which appear only once. Sample: blood. These receptors came from a woman aged 25 to 45 with Graves' hyperthyroidism. Both conserved end residues are part of each CDR3. Each record gives: V gene, J gene, clone size, D gene, CDR3 DNA, CDR3 protein. A D gene is named only where the DNA matches it firmly. Clone size is shown for a subset of rows, as once, few, many or a class of expanded clone.

v_gene: TRBV6-1
j_gene: TRBJ1-2
abundance: -
d_gene: -
CDR3nt: TGTGCCAGCAGTTACAGCGGGAGGGAGGACTATGGCTACACCTTC
CDR3aa: CASSYSGREDYGYTF

v_gene: TRBV15
j_gene: TRBJ2-7
abundance: -
d_gene: -
CDR3nt: TGTGCCACCAGTTCGCAGCCCGGCGGGGACGAGCAGTACTTC
CDR3aa: CATSSQPGGDEQYF

v_gene: TRBV6-1
j_gene: TRBJ2-1
abundance: -
d_gene: TRBD2
CDR3nt: TGTGCCAGCAGCTCAAATGGAGCGGGAGGGCCGAATGAGCAGTTCTTC
CDR3aa: CASSSNGAGGPNEQFF

v_gene: TRBV11-2
j_gene: TRBJ2-1
abundance: many
d_gene: TRBD2
CDR3nt: TGTGCCAGCAGCTTAAGGGGACTAGCGGGGAATGAGCAGTTCTTC
CDR3aa: CASSLRGLAGNEQFF

v_gene: TRBV5-1
j_gene: TRBJ1-6
abundance: few
d_gene: -
CDR3nt: TGCGCCAGCCAACCCGGGACAAATAATTCACCCCTCCACTTT
CDR3aa: CASQPGTNNSPLHF

v_gene: TRBV7-2
j_gene: TRBJ2-4
abundance: few
d_gene: -
CDR3nt: TGTGCCAGCAGCTTAGCGACCGGAGGCTCAAAAAACATCCTTCAGTACTTC
CDR3aa: CASSLATGGSKNILQYF

v_gene: TRBV20-1
j_gene: TRBJ2-1
abundance: -
d_gene: TRBD2
CDR3nt: TGCAGTGCTAGAGATATCGGACTAGCGCCGGCCACCGCACAAAGTTCTCAAAACAATGAGCAGTTCTTC
CDR3aa: CSARDIGLAPATAQSSQNNEQFF

v_gene: TRBV25-1
j_gene: TRBJ1-5
abundance: -
d_gene: -
CDR3nt: TGTGCCAGCAGTGAATCGTCCAACCGCGGGCAGCCCCAGCATTTT
CDR3aa: CASSESSNRGQPQHF

v_gene: TRBV3-1
j_gene: TRBJ1-1
abundance: many
d_gene: -
CDR3nt: TGTGCCAGCAGCCTCCAAACTACAAACACTGAAGCTTTCTTT
CDR3aa: CASSLQTTNTEAFF

v_gene: TRBV5-1
j_gene: TRBJ2-3
abundance: few
d_gene: TRBD1
CDR3nt: TGCGCCAGCCCCCGGACAGGGGAGACAGATACGCAGTATTTT
CDR3aa: CASPRTGETDTQYF

v_gene: TRBV5-1
j_gene: TRBJ2-1
abundance: few
d_gene: TRBD2
CDR3nt: TGCGCCAGCAGCTTGCCCAATCAAGCGGGGGCTAATGAGCAGTTCTTC
CDR3aa: CASSLPNQAGANEQFF

v_gene: TRBV3-1
j_gene: TRBJ2-3
abundance: many
d_gene: TRBD1
CDR3nt: TGTGCCAGCAGCCCCGGGACAGGGGAAGATACGCAGTATTTT
CDR3aa: CASSPGTGEDTQYF

v_gene: TRBV20-1
j_gene: TRBJ2-3
abundance: few
d_gene: TRBD2
CDR3nt: TGCAGTGCTAGAGATTTTCTAGCGGCTACGCAGTATTTT
CDR3aa: CSARDFLAATQYF

v_gene: TRBV13
j_gene: TRBJ2-7
abundance: many
d_gene: -
CDR3nt: TGTGCCAGCAGGTCATACAGGGTCGCGGGGGAGCAGTACTTC
CDR3aa: CASRSYRVAGEQYF

v_gene: TRBV20-1
j_gene: TRBJ2-2
abundance: many
d_gene: -
CDR3nt: TGCAGTGCCCTCCCTGAGAACACCGGGGAGCTGTTTTTT
CDR3aa: CSALPENTGELFF

v_gene: TRBV27
j_gene: TRBJ1-2
abundance: few
d_gene: -
CDR3nt: TGTGCCAGCAGTTTCCACCTAGGGGGGTTTAACTATGGCTACACCTTC
CDR3aa: CASSFHLGGFNYGYTF

v_gene: TRBV20-1
j_gene: TRBJ1-1
abundance: few
d_gene: -
CDR3nt: TGCAGTGCTATAAACATTGGTGGCCTGAACACTGAAGCTTTCTTT
CDR3aa: CSAINIGGLNTEAFF

v_gene: TRBV20-1
j_gene: TRBJ2-5
abundance: -
d_gene: -
CDR3nt: TGCAGTGCCCGTATCGGGGGCGCGGGAGAGACCCAGTACTTC
CDR3aa: CSARIGGAGETQYF

v_gene: TRBV20-1
j_gene: TRBJ2-2
abundance: -
d_gene: -
CDR3nt: TGCAGTGCTAGAGAGGGGCTCAAGGGTTCGAACACCGGGGAGCTGTTTTTT
CDR3aa: CSAREGLKGSNTGELFF

v_gene: TRBV6-2/TRBV6-3
j_gene: TRBJ2-7
abundance: -
d_gene: -
CDR3nt: TGTGCCAGCAGTTCGGACGTGAACTACGAGCAGTACTTC
CDR3aa: CASSSDVNYEQYF

v_gene: TRBV12-3/TRBV12-4
j_gene: TRBJ2-7
abundance: -
d_gene: TRBD1
CDR3nt: TGTGCCAGCAGTACAACAGGGGAGACCTACGAGCAGTACTTC
CDR3aa: CASSTTGETYEQYF

v_gene: TRBV12-3/TRBV12-4
j_gene: TRBJ1-3
abundance: few
d_gene: TRBD1
CDR3nt: TGTGCCAGCAGTCCCCGGGACAGGGGTTCGGTCTCTGGAAACACCATATATTTT
CDR3aa: CASSPRDRGSVSGNTIYF

v_gene: TRBV2
j_gene: TRBJ1-2
abundance: many
d_gene: -
CDR3nt: TGTGCCAGCAGTTCGGGTCGAGGGGGCTACACCTTC
CDR3aa: CASSSGRGGYTF

v_gene: TRBV28
j_gene: TRBJ2-4
abundance: -
d_gene: TRBD1
CDR3nt: TGTGCCAGCAGGGGGACAGGGGATCTAGGGGACATTCAGTACTTC
CDR3aa: CASRGTGDLGDIQYF

v_gene: TRBV20-1
j_gene: TRBJ1-3
abundance: few
d_gene: -
CDR3nt: TGCAGTGCTAGAGTACCGCTCTCTGGAAACACCATATATTTT
CDR3aa: CSARVPLSGNTIYF

v_gene: TRBV6-1
j_gene: TRBJ2-7
abundance: many
d_gene: -
CDR3nt: TGTGCCAGCACCAGGGCCTCCTACGAGCAGTACTTC
CDR3aa: CASTRASYEQYF

v_gene: TRBV5-5
j_gene: TRBJ1-3
abundance: -
d_gene: -
CDR3nt: TGTGCCAGCAGCGCCGGGGGAGAGTGGAACACCATATATTTT
CDR3aa: CASSAGGEWNTIYF

v_gene: TRBV30
j_gene: TRBJ1-5
abundance: few
d_gene: -
CDR3nt: TGTGCCTGGAGTGTAAAGGGGGGGCCCAATCAGCCCCAGCATTTT
CDR3aa: CAWSVKGGPNQPQHF

v_gene: TRBV6-1
j_gene: TRBJ2-3
abundance: many
d_gene: -
CDR3nt: TGTGCCAGCAAACGCGGAAGCAGCTCAGGCACAGATACGCAGTATTTT
CDR3aa: CASKRGSSSGTDTQYF